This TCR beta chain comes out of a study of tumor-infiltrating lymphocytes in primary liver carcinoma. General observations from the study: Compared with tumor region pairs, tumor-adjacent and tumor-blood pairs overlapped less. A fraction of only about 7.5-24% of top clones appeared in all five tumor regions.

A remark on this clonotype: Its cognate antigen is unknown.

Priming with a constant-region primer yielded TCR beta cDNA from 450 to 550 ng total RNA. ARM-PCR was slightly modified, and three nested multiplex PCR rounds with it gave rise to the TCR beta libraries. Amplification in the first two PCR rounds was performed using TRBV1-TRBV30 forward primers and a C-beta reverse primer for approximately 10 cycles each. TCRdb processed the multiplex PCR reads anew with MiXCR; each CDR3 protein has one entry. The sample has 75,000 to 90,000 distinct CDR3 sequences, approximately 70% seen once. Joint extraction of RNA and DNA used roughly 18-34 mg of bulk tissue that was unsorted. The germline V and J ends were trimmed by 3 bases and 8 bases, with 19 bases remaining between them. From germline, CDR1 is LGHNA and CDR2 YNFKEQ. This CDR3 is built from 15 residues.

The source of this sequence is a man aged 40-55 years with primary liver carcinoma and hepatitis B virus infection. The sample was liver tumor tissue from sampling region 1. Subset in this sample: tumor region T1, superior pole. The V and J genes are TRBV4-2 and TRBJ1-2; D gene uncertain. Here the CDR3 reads CASSHVSGESGGYTF. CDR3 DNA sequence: TGTGCCAGCAGCCATGTATCTGGGGAGTCCGGGGGCTACACCTTC.